The 2 T cell receptor beta chains below come from one sample, sequenced in a study of CD8 T cells in ankylosing spondylitis. Each CDR3 protein gets one entry after TCRdb re-called the 5' RACE reads with MiXCR. The repertoire holds around 320,000 distinct CDR3 sequences, with less than 25% as singletons. Material for sequencing was blood, either unsorted or a sorted T cell fraction (not recorded which). These TCRs come from a female donor with ankylosing spondylitis or in good health (not recorded which).

This rearrangement joins TRBV24-1 to TRBJ2-2, with D unresolved. CDR3 length: 14 amino acids. CDR1 is KGHDR, CDR2 SFDVKD, per germline. Trimming took 2 bases from V and 1 from J, leaving 4 bases between them. The CDR3 region is CATSDSGNTGELFF. In nucleotides, the CDR3 is TGTGCCACCAGTGATTCAGGGAACACCGGGGAGCTGTTTTTT.

The J gene is TRBJ2-3, the V gene TRBV4-3; D remains ambiguous. Germline V gene sequence: CDR1 LGHNA, CDR2 YSLEER. V was shortened by 1 base and J by 6 bases, with 8 bases between the two germline ends. The CDR3 runs to 13 residues. In DNA form, the CDR3 reads TGCGCCAGCAGCCAAGGAATGGGGGATACGCAGTATTTT. This encodes CASSQGMGDTQYF.